These 28 T cell receptor beta chains came from one sample sequenced in a study of cytomegalovirus exposure and HLA in healthy donors. The PCR made use of 60 Vbeta and 13 Jbeta primers. The table came from immunoSEQ multiplex PCR; TCRdb's copy has only in-frame clones and leaves some out. The table records under 200,000 clones, around four fifths of them present only once. The sequencing input was PBMCs. The receptors stem from a female donor in good health and CMV-seronegative.

This clone was detected only once. This rearrangement joins TRBV13 to TRBJ1-1; 7 nucleotides match TRBD1. Germline V gives CDR1 PRHDT, CDR2 FYEKMQ (reference sequence). The ends lost 4 bases at V and 3 bases at J; junction bases unmatched: 11. The CDR3 length is 16 residues. CDR3 nucleotides: TGTGCCAGCAGCTCACAGACAGGGCGGTTGGACACTGAAGCTTTCTTT. Protein: CASSSQTGRLDTEAFF.

This clone was found a few times. The rearrangement links TRBV28 to TRBJ1-6; TRBD1 matches at 8 bases. Germline V gene sequence: CDR1 MDHEN, CDR2 SYDVKM. V lost 3 bases and J lost 6; bases outside the gene matches: 1. CDR3 length: 14 residues. CDR3: CASSFDRGNSPLHF. The CDR3 coding sequence is TGTGCCAGCAGTTTTGACAGGGGTAATTCACCCCTCCACTTT.

J is TRBJ1-4 and V is TRBV28; 7 positions agree with TRBD1. CDR3 length: 16 amino acids. The J segment lost 5 bases and the V segment lost 6 bases, leaving 12 bases of the junction unmatched. Germline V gene lookup returns CDR1 MDHEN and CDR2 SYDVKM. The CDR3 sequence: CASSPSPGQINEKLFF. In DNA, the CDR3 is TGTGCCAGCAGCCCTAGCCCGGGACAGATAAATGAAAAACTGTTTTTT.

This clone appeared a few times. The genes are TRBV10-3 and TRBJ1-1, with D unclear. The V end lost 8 bases, the J end lost 4 bases, and 11 bases lay between the germline ends. This CDR3 is built from 12 residues. CDR1 and CDR2 from the germline V gene are ENHRY and SYGVKD. The CDR3 region is CAIGSVPTEAFF. CDR3 nucleotide sequence: TGTGCCATCGGTTCGGTCCCCACTGAAGCTTTCTTT.

The rearrangement uses TRBV2 and TRBJ1-1; D may be TRBD1 (5 bases). The CDR3 consists of 14 residues. Trimming left V 6 bases short and J 3 bases short, with 14 bases between. Germline CDR1 SNHLY, CDR2 FYNNEI. Here the CDR3 reads CASRPGGADTEAFF. DNA for the CDR3: TGTGCCAGCAGGCCGGGCGGGGCGGACACTGAAGCTTTCTTT. The full variable domain, in which reference TRBV2 and TRBJ1-1 provide the parts outside the CDR3, is EPEVTQTPSHQVTQMGQEVILRCVPISNHLYFYWYRQILGQKVEFLVSFYNNEISEKSEIFDDQFSVERPDGSNFTLKIRSTKLEDSAMYFCASRPGGADTEAFFGQGTRLTVV.

Concerning this clone: The germline gene is not matched at one end of the junction; a read error may be the cause. The chain employs TRBV28 and TRBJ1-4; the D gene is possibly TRBD1 (5 bases). This CDR3 has 16 residues. CDR1 is MDHEN and CDR2 is SYDVKM in the germline V gene. CDR3 amino acids: CASSLPGVLTKEKLFF. The CDR3 DNA follows: TGTGCCAGCAGTCTCCCGGGGGTACTTACTAAAGAAAAACTGTTTTTT.

The J gene is TRBJ1-1, the V gene TRBV6-5, with D unclear. The CDR3 runs to 12 residues. From germline, CDR1 is MNHEY and CDR2 SVGAGI. Deletions cut 8 bases from V and 4 bases from J, with 11 bases between. This CDR3 reads CASFGLGTEAFF. The CDR3 DNA follows: TGTGCCAGCTTCGGGTTGGGCACTGAAGCTTTCTTT.

The CDR3, as DNA: TGTGCCAGCAGCGTAGCTAGCACTACCTACGAGCAGTACTTC. This translates into CASSVASTTYEQYF. The rearrangement uses TRBV9 and TRBJ2-7; D might be TRBD2 (5 bases). Trimming took off 0 bases at V and 2 bases at J, with 9 bases between the two ends. This CDR3 has 14 residues. Germline loops: CDR1 SGDLS, CDR2 YYNGEE.

V usage is TRBV23-1 and J usage is TRBJ2-5, with 7 nucleotides matching TRBD2. TRBV23-1 counts as an open reading frame of uncertain function. The CDR3 covers 14 residues. Trimming took 8 bases from V and 1 from J; bases not matched to a gene: 7. The DNA for the CDR3 is TGCGCCAGCCTCGCGGGAGAAGGCCAAGAGACCCAGTACTTC. Translated, it gives CASLAGEGQETQYF.

The sample holds a few counts of this clone. This rearrangement joins TRBV6-4 to TRBJ2-1, with TRBD2 matching over 9 bases. Germline CDR1 reads MRHNA; CDR2 reads SNTAGT. Trimming at V came to 5 bases and at J to 3 bases, leaving 2 bases not matched to a gene. CDR3 size: 14 residues. The CDR3: CASSRGGDYNEQFF. CDR3 DNA: TGTGCCAGCAGTCGCGGGGGGGACTACAATGAGCAGTTCTTC.

The V gene is TRBV2, the J gene TRBJ1-4; a weak D match, TRBD1 (5 bases). Germline CDR1 and CDR2: SNHLY and FYNNEI. Trimming took 4 bases from V and 2 from J, leaving 11 bases between them. The CDR3 runs to 15 residues. DNA of the CDR3: TGTGCCAGCAGTGCAACGGGGGGGACTAATGAAAAACTGTTTTTT. It specifies CASSATGGTNEKLFF.

This clone was seen a handful of times. This chain connects TRBV4-3 to TRBJ2-7; TRBD2 agrees at 11 bases. The germline V gene has CDR1 LGHNA and CDR2 YSLEER. V lost 0 bases, J lost 4 bases, and 11 bases stayed unmatched. CDR3 length equals 18 residues. CDR3 residues: CASSQDPGGGLAVYEQYF. CDR3 nucleotide sequence: TGCGCCAGCAGCCAAGATCCGGGCGGGGGACTAGCGGTTTACGAGCAGTACTTC.

The gene calls are TRBV5-6 and TRBJ2-7, with a possible D match to TRBD1 (5 bases). The CDR3 has 14 residues. Germline values: CDR1 SGHDT, CDR2 YYEEEE. Trimming removed 0 bases from V and 2 bases from J, with 9 bases in between. The CDR3 DNA follows: TGTGCCAGCAGCTTGGGACAGCCTACCTACGAGCAGTACTTC. Protein product: CASSLGQPTYEQYF.

The gene calls are TRBV28 and TRBJ1-2; maybe TRBD1 (5 bases). The CDR3 is 15 amino acids. V dropped 5 bases and J dropped 4 bases, with 17 bases sitting between them. The germline CDR1 and CDR2 sequences are MDHEN and SYDVKM. In DNA, the CDR3 is TGTGCCAGCAGTAGACAAAAAGGGACTACCTATGGCTACACCTTC. It encodes CASSRQKGTTYGYTF.

This rearrangement joins TRBV2 to TRBJ1-4, with TRBD1 identical over 8 bases. This CDR3 contains 15 residues. The V and J ends lost 5 bases and 4 bases, in that order; junction bases with no gene match: 6. Germline-derived CDR1 and CDR2 are SNHLY and FYNNEI. The CDR3 coding sequence is TGTGCCAGCAGTCCCCAGGGGGCGGGTAATGAAAAACTGTTTTTT. Protein: CASSPQGAGNEKLFF.

The DNA of the CDR3 is TGTGCCAGTAGTATAGACGGGGGATTCTGGAATGAGCAGTTCTTC. Translating gives CASSIDGGFWNEQFF. The V gene is TRBV19, the J gene TRBJ2-1; tentative D call: TRBD2 (6 bases). Germline CDR1 reads LNHDA; CDR2 reads SQIVND (reference sequence). The CDR3 is 15 residues long. V was cut by 0 bases and J by 7 bases, with 13 bases left in between.

The J gene is TRBJ2-7, the V gene TRBV5-1, with D perhaps matching TRBD2 (5 bases). V shed 2 bases and J shed 5 bases, with 8 bases lying between them. The CDR3 is made up of 12 amino acids. In germline, CDR1 is SGHRS, CDR2 YFSETQ. The CDR3 coding sequence is TGCGCCAGCAGCTTCCGGGGAGACGAGCAGTACTTC. Translated, it gives CASSFRGDEQYF.

The V gene is TRBV7-9, the J gene TRBJ2-1, with a tentative D call TRBD1 (5 bases). Germline V gene data show CDR1 as SEHNR and CDR2 as FQNEAQ (reference sequence). This CDR3 is 15 amino acids long. Deletions cut 2 bases from V and 2 bases from J, with 10 bases between. The CDR3 sequence: CASSLSQGTYNEQFF. Here the CDR3 DNA reads TGTGCCAGCAGCTTATCTCAGGGCACCTACAATGAGCAGTTCTTC.

The chain is built from TRBV7-9 and TRBJ1-2, with 7 bases fitting TRBD1. This CDR3 region has 15 residues. The germline gives CDR1 SEHNR, CDR2 FQNEAQ (reference sequence). With 4 bases clipped from V and 0 bases from J, the junction kept 5 bases outside the gene matches. The CDR3 is CASSYRDRPNYGYTF. Written as DNA, the CDR3 is TGTGCCAGCAGCTACCGGGACAGACCTAACTATGGCTACACCTTC.

The V and J genes are TRBV28 and TRBJ2-5; D might be TRBD1 (6 bases). The J call may be wrong; the DNA end is better matched by TRBJ2-7. Germline values: CDR1 MDHEN, CDR2 SYDVKM. The CDR3 length is 14 residues. The CDR3, as DNA: TGTGCCAGCAGTTTTTCCGACAGGTCCTACGAGCAGTACTTC. Translated: CASSFSDRSYEQYF.

CDR3 in amino acids: CASSEYNLAGAGETQYF. DNA for the CDR3: TGTGCCAGCAGTGAATATAATCTAGCGGGAGCTGGAGAGACCCAGTACTTC. This chain joins TRBV25-1 and TRBJ2-5, with 10 positions matching TRBD2. Unmatched junction bases numbered 8, after V lost 0 bases and J lost 4 bases. Germline CDR1 and CDR2: MGHDK and SYGVNS. This CDR3 has 17 amino acids.

This chain connects TRBV7-2 to TRBJ2-3, with D perhaps TRBD2 (6 bases). V shed 7 bases and J shed 0 bases, with 17 bases lying between them. Germline V gene sequence: CDR1 SGHTA, CDR2 FQGNSA. The CDR3 is made up of 16 amino acids. CDR3 amino acids: CASIPPGLASTDTQYF. The CDR3 DNA reads as TGTGCCAGCATCCCCCCGGGGCTAGCGAGCACAGATACGCAGTATTTT.

In the case of this clone: Other nucleotide sequences from this sample produce the same CDR3. This chain connects TRBV28 to TRBJ2-7, with a tentative D call TRBD1 (6 bases). CDR1 is MDHEN, CDR2 SYDVKM, per germline. The CDR3 sequence is 14 residues long. V lost 6 bases, J lost 0 bases, and 12 bases lay in between. For the CDR3, the DNA is TGTGCCAGCAGCCTAACAGGGAGCTCCTACGAGCAGTACTTC. Translation gives CASSLTGSSYEQYF.

The J gene is TRBJ2-7, the V gene TRBV5-1; tentatively, D is TRBD1 (7 bases). Germline V gene data show CDR1 as SGHRS and CDR2 as YFSETQ. CDR3 length: 14 amino acids. Trimming took off 0 bases at V and 5 bases at J, with 12 bases between the two ends. The CDR3 loop reads CASSLDARGDEQYF. The DNA for the CDR3 is TGCGCCAGCAGCTTGGATGCCAGGGGGGACGAGCAGTACTTC.

This clone was counted only a few times. This chain uses TRBV27 with TRBJ2-3; D may be TRBD2 (6 bases). This CDR3 is built from 13 residues. The germline gives CDR1 MNHEY, CDR2 SMNVEV (reference sequence). Trimming took off 11 bases at V and 0 bases at J, with 12 bases between the two ends. CDR3 amino acids: CAATSFSTDTQYF. In nucleotides, the CDR3 is TGTGCCGCCACTAGCTTTAGCACAGATACGCAGTATTTT.

As for this clone: The sample holds other DNA sequences that translate to the same CDR3. The chain couples TRBV7-2 to TRBJ2-7; 7 bases map to TRBD1. The junction had 3 bases not matched to a gene; V was cut back by 1 base and J by 0 bases. CDR1 SGHTA and CDR2 FQGNSA come from the germline V gene. The CDR3 runs 15 residues. In nucleotides, the CDR3 is TGTGCCAGCAGCTTAGGAGGGGGCAGCTCCTACGAGCAGTACTTC. Amino acids: CASSLGGGSSYEQYF.

The rearrangement links TRBV7-9 to TRBJ2-1; 8 bases are shared with TRBD2. The CDR3 totals 15 residues. Germline V lookup: CDR1 SEHNR, CDR2 FQNEAQ (reference sequence). Trimming cost V 7 bases and J 4 bases; bases outside gene matches: 9. The CDR3 reads CASTQGREEYNEQFF. The DNA of the CDR3 is TGTGCCAGCACCCAAGGGCGGGAGGAATACAATGAGCAGTTCTTC. The complete variable domain, with remaining parts taken from reference TRBV7-9 and TRBJ2-1, reads DTGVSQNPRHKITKRGQNVTFRCDPISEHNRLYWYRQTLGQGPEFLTYFQNEAQLEKSRLLSDRFSAERPKGSFSTLEIQRTEQGDSAMYLCASTQGREEYNEQFFGPGTRLTVL.

The chain links TRBV11-2 to TRBJ2-7; 9 nucleotides align to TRBD2. Germline lookup yields CDR1 SGHAT and CDR2 FQNNGV. After removal of 0 bases from V and 1 base from J, the junction contained 4 bases not matched to a gene. CDR3 length: 16 amino acids. CDR3 loop: CASSLERTSASYEQYF. CDR3 nucleotides: TGTGCCAGCAGCTTAGAGAGGACTAGCGCATCCTACGAGCAGTACTTC.